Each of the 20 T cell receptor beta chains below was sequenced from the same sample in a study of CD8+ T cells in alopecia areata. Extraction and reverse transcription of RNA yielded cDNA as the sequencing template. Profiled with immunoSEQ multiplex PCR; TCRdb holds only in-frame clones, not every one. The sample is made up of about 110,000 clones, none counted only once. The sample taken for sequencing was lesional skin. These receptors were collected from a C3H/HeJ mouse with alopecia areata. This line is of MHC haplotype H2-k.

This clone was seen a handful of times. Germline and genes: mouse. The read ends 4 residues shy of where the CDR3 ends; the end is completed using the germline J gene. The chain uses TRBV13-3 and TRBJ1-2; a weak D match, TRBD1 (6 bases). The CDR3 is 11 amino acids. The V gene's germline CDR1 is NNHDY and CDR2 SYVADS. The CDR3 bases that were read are TGTGCCTCCCAGGGGAGAGCC. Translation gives CASQGRA. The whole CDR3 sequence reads CASQGRADYTF.

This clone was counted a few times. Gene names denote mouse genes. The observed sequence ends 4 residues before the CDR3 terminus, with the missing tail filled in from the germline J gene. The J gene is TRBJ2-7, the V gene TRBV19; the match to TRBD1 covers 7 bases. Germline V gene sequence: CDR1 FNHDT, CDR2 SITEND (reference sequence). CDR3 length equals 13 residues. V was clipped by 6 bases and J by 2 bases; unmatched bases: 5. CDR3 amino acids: CASTPGQAYEQYF. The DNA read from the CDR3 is TGTGCCAGCACCCCCGGACAGGCCTAT.

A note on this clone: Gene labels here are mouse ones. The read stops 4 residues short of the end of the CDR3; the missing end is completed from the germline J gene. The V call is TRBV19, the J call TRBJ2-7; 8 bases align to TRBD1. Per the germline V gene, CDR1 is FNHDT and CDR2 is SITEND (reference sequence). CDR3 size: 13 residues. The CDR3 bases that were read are TGTGCCAGCAGTGCGGACAGGGTTTAT. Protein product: CASSADRVY. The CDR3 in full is CASSADRVYEQYF.

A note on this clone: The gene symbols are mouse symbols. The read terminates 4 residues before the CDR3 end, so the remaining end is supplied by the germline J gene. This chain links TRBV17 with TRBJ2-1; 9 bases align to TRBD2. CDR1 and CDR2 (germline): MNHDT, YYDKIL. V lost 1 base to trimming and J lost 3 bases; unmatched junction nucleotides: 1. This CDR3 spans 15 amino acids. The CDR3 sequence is CASSRGGLGYAEQFF. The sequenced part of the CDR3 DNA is TGTGCTAGCAGTAGAGGGGGACTGGGCTATGCT.

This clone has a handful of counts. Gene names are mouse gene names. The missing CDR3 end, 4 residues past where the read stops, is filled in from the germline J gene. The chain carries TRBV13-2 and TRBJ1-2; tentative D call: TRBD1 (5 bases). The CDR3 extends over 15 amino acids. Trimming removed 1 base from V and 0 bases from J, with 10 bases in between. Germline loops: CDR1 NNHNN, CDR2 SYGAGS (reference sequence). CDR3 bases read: TGTGCCAGCGGTGATTATCGGGGGGCAAACTCC. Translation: CASGDYRGANS. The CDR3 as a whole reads CASGDYRGANSDYTF.

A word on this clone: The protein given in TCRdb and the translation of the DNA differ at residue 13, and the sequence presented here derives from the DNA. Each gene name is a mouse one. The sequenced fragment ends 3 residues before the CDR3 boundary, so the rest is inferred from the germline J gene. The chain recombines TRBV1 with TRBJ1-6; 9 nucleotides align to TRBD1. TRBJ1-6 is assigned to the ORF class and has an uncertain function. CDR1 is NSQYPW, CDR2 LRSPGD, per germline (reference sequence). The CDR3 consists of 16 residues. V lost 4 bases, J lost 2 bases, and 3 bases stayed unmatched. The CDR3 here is CTCSGGQGAYNSPLYF. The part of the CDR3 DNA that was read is TGCACCTGCAGTGGGGGACAGGGAGCCTATAATTCGCCC.

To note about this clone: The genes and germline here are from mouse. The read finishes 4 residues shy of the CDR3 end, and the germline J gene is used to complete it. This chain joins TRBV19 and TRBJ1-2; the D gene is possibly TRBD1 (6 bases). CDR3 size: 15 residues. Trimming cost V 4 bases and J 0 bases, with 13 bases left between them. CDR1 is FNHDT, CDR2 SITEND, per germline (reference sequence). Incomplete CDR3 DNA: TGTGCCAGCAGTCCCTCCGGGACAACAAACTCC. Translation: CASSPSGTTNS. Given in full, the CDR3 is CASSPSGTTNSDYTF.

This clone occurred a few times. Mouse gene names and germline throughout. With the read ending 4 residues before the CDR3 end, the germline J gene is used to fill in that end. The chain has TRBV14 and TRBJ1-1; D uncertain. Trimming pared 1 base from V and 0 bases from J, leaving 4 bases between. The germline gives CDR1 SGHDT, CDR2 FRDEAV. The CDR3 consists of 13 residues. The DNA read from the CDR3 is TGTGCCAGCAGTTTCCAGGCAAACACA. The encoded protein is CASSFQANT. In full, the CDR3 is CASSFQANTEVFF.

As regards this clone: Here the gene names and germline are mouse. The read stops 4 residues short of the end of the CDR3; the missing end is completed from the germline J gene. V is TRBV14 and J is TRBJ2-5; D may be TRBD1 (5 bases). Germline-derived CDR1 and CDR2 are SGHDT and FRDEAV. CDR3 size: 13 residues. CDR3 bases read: TGTGCCAGCAGTCCCGCAGGGAGGGAC. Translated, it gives CASSPAGRD. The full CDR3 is CASSPAGRDTQYF. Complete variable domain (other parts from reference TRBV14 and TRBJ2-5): EAGVTQSPRYAVLQEGQAVSFWCDPISGHDTLYWYQQPRDQGPQLLVYFRDEAVIDNSQLPSDRFSAVRPKGTNSTLKIQSAKQGDTATYLCASSPAGRDTQYFGPGTRLLVL.

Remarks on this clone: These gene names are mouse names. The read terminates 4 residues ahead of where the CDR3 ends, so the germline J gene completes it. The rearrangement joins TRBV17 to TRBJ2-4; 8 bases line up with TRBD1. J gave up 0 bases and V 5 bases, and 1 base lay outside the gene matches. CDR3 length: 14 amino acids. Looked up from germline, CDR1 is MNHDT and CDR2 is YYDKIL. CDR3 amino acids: CASSDRGSQNTLYF. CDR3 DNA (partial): TGTGCTAGCAGTGACAGGGGTAGTCAAAAC.

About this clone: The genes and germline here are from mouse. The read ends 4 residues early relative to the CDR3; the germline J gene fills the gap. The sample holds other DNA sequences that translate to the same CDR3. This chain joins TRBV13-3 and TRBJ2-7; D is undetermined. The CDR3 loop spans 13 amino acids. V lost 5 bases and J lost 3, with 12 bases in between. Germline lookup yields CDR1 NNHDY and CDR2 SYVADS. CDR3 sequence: CASSAPDNYEQYF. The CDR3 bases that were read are TGTGCCAGCAGCGCCCCTGACAACTAT.

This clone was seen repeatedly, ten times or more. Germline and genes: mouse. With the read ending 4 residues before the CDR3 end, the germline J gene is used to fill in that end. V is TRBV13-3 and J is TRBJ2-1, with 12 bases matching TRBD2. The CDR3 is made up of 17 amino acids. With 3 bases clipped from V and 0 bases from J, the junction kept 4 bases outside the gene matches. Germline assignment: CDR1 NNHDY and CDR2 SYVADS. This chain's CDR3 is CASSGTGGDYNYAEQFF. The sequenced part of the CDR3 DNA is TGTGCCAGCAGTGGGACTGGGGGGGATTATAACTATGCT.

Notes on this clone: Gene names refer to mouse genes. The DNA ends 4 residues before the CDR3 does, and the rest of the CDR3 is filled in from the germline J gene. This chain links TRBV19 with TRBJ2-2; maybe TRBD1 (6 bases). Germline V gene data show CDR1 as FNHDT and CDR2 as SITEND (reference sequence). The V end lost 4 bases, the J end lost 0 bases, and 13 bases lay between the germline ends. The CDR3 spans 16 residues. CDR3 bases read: TGTGCCAGCAGTCCCCGGGACAAATCAAACACCGGG. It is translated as CASSPRDKSNTG. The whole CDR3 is CASSPRDKSNTGQLYF.

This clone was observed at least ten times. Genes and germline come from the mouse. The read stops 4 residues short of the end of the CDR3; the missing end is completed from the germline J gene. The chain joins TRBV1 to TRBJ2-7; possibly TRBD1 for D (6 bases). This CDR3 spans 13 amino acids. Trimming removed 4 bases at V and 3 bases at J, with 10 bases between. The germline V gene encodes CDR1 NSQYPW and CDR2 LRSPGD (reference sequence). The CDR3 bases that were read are TGCACCTGCAGTGGTCGGGACAACTAT. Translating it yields CTCSGRDNY. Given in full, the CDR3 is CTCSGRDNYEQYF.

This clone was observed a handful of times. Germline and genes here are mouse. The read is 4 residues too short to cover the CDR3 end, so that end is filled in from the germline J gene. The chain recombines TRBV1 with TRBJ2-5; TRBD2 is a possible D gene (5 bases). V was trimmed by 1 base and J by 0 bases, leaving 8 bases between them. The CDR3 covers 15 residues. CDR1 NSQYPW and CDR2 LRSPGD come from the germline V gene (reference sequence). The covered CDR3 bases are TGCACCTGCAGTGCAGCTGGGTCTAACCAAGAC. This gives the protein CTCSAAGSNQD. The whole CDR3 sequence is CTCSAAGSNQDTQYF. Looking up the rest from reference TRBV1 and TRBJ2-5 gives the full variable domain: VTLLEQNPRWRLVPRGQAVNLRCILKNSQYPWMSWYQQDLQKQLQWLFTLRSPGDKEVKSLPGADYLATRVTDTELRLQVANMSQGRTLYCTCSAAGSNQDTQYFGPGTRLLVL.

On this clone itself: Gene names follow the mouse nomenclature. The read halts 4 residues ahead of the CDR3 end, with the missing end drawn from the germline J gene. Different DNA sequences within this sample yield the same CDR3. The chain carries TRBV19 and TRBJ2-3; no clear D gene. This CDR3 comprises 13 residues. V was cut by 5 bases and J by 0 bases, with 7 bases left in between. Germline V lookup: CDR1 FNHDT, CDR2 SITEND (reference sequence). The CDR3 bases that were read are TGTGCCAGCAGCAGACAAAGTGCAGAA. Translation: CASSRQSAE. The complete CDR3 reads CASSRQSAETLYF. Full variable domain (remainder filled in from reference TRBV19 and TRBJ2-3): GGIITQTPKFLIGQEGQKLTLKCQQNFNHDTMYWYRQDSGKGLRLIYYSITENDLQKGDLSEGYDASREKKSSFSLTVTSAQKNEMAVFLCASSRQSAETLYFGSGTRLTVL.

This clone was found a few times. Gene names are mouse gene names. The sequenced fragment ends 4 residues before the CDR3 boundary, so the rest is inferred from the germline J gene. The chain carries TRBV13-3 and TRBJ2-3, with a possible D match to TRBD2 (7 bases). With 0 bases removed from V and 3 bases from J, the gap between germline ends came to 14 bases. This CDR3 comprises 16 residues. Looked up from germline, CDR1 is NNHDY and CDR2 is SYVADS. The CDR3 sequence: CASSDVWGARAETLYF. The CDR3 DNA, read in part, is TGTGCCAGCAGTGATGTATGGGGGGCGCGGGCAGAA.

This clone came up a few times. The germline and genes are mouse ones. CDR3 bases read: TGTGCCAGCAGTGATATGGGGGGCCTCCAAGAC. Its translation: CASSDMGGLQD. The CDR3 in its entirety is CASSDMGGLQDTQYF. V and J are TRBV13-3 and TRBJ2-5; perhaps TRBD2 as D (7 bases). The read falls 4 residues short of the CDR3 end, and the missing part is taken from the germline J gene. This CDR3 has 15 amino acids. V gave up 1 base and J gave up 2 bases, with 11 bases separating them. CDR1 and CDR2 (germline): NNHDY, SYVADS.

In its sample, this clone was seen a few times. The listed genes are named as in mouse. CDR3 DNA, as far as it was read: TGTGCCAGCAGTCCGGGACTGGGGGGGAGGAGCTCCTAT. Translation: CASSPGLGGRSSY. The whole CDR3 protein is CASSPGLGGRSSYEQYF. The chain has TRBV13-3 and TRBJ2-7; 13 bases agree with TRBD2. The read is 4 residues too short to cover the CDR3 end, so that end is filled in from the germline J gene. Germline-derived CDR1 and CDR2 are NNHDY and SYVADS. The CDR3 totals 17 residues. Losses at the gene ends were 4 bases for V and 0 bases for J; bases not matched to a gene: 7.

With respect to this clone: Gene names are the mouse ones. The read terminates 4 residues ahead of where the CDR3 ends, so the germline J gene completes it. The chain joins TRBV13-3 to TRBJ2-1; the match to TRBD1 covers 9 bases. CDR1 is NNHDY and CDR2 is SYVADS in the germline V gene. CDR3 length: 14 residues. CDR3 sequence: CASSLGTGWAEQFF. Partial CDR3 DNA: TGTGCCAGCAGCCTCGGGACAGGGTGGGCT.